The next 18 T cell receptor beta chains were all read from a single sample in a study of blood T cell repertoires in COVID-19. Assay used: immunoSEQ multiplex PCR; TCRdb lists only in-frame clones, some missing. Among a few hundred thousand clones listed, roughly 85% were seen once. Material for sequencing was peripheral blood. These receptors all stem from a woman aged 25-40 years with active or convalescent COVID-19.

The gene calls are TRBV30 and TRBJ2-7; D is uncertain. From germline, CDR1 is GTSNPN and CDR2 SVGIG (reference sequence). The V end lost 7 bases, the J end lost 2 bases, and 15 bases lay between the germline ends. The CDR3 loop spans 13 amino acids. CDR3 region: CAFSWAATYEQYF. CDR3 nucleotides: TGTGCCTTCAGCTGGGCAGCTACCTACGAGCAGTACTTC.

This chain uses TRBV25-1 with TRBJ1-3, with 10 nucleotides matching TRBD1. CDR1 is MGHDK, CDR2 SYGVNS, per germline. The length of the CDR3 is 15 residues. The junction had 2 bases not matched to a gene; V was cut back by 2 bases and J by 4 bases. The CDR3 nucleotides read TGTGCCAGCAGTGAAGGGACAGGGGCGGGAAACACCATATATTTT. Its protein product is CASSEGTGAGNTIYF.

V usage is TRBV24-1 and J usage is TRBJ2-1, with 7 bases matching TRBD2. V was pared by 4 bases and J by 0 bases, with 8 bases of the junction left unmatched. Per the germline V gene, CDR1 is KGHDR and CDR2 is SFDVKD. The CDR3 loop spans 17 amino acids. Written as DNA, the CDR3 is TGTGCCACCAGTGACGGTCACCGGGGGGACTCCTACAATGAGCAGTTCTTC. Residues: CATSDGHRGDSYNEQFF.

The chain employs TRBV12-3 or TRBV12-4 and TRBJ1-2; D might be TRBD1 (5 bases). The CDR3 runs to 12 residues. V was shortened by 4 bases and J by 5 bases, with 8 bases between the two germline ends. The CDR3: CASSSGGYGYTF. The DNA for the CDR3 is TGTGCCAGCAGTTCCGGGGGGTATGGCTACACCTTC.

The chain employs TRBV28 and TRBJ1-1; weak D call: TRBD1 (6 bases). The CDR3 consists of 14 residues. Between the trimmed V and J ends, which lost 5 bases and 5 bases, there was a span of 15 bases. Germline values: CDR1 MDHEN, CDR2 SYDVKM. CDR3 residues: CASSPGTSNTEAFF. DNA of the CDR3: TGTGCCAGCAGTCCCGGGACAAGTAATACTGAAGCTTTCTTT.

V is TRBV30 and J is TRBJ1-2, with D perhaps matching TRBD1 (6 bases). Germline assignment: CDR1 GTSNPN and CDR2 SVGIG (reference sequence). There are 16 residues in the CDR3. V was shortened by 7 bases and J by 5 bases, with 26 bases between the two germline ends. CDR3 nucleotides: TGTGCCTTGCCCCTGGCAGGGGTCAGTCTAGGATATGGCTACACCTTC. Translation gives CALPLAGVSLGYGYTF.

V is TRBV18 and J is TRBJ2-5; weak D call: TRBD1 (5 bases). The V end was cut by 5 bases, the J end by 4 bases, with 8 bases between. CDR1 KGHSH and CDR2 LQKENI come from the germline V gene. The CDR3 runs 12 residues. The CDR3 spells CASSSDRETQYF. In DNA, the CDR3 is TGTGCCAGCTCAAGCGACAGAGAGACCCAGTACTTC.

V is TRBV7-8 and J is TRBJ1-4, with D possibly TRBD1 on 6 matching bases. The length of the CDR3 is 16 residues. Trimming stripped 5 bases from V and 2 bases from J, with 15 bases between. The germline gives CDR1 SGHVS, CDR2 FQNEAQ. The CDR3 DNA reads as TGTGCCAGCAGCCCCCTACAGGGTCGGACTAATGAAAAACTGTTTTTT. The encoded protein is CASSPLQGRTNEKLFF.

The chain links TRBV10-3 to TRBJ1-2, with 8 bases identical to TRBD1. This CDR3 is 16 amino acids long. CDR1 is ENHRY and CDR2 is SYGVKD in the germline V gene. Trimming took 2 bases from V and 5 from J; bases not matched to a gene: 10. In DNA, the CDR3 is TGTGCCATCAGTGAGGGGCCAGGGGGCGCGGGGTATGGCTACACCTTC. It codes for CAISEGPGGAGYGYTF.

The chain joins TRBV5-1 to TRBJ1-2, with a possible D match to TRBD1 (6 bases). The CDR3 is 17 amino acids. V was trimmed by 6 bases and J by 2 bases, leaving 23 bases between them. Germline CDR1 SGHRS, CDR2 YFSETQ. This CDR3 is CASTPVIGTPANYGYTF. The CDR3 bases are TGCGCCAGCACCCCGGTAATAGGGACACCTGCCAACTATGGCTACACCTTC. Supplemented by reference TRBV5-1 and TRBJ1-2, the full variable domain reads KAGVTQTPRYLIKTRGQQVTLSCSPISGHRSVSWYQQTPGQGLQFLFEYFSETQRNKGNFPGRFSGRQFSNSRSEMNVSTLELGDSALYLCASTPVIGTPANYGYTFGSGTRLTVV.

The rearrangement links TRBV19 to TRBJ1-5; D might be TRBD1 (6 bases). Per germline, CDR1 LNHDA and CDR2 SQIVND (reference sequence). The length of the CDR3 is 14 residues. V lost 6 bases and J lost 0, with 9 bases in between. DNA of the CDR3: TGTGCCAGTAGCTACAGGGATAGCAATCAGCCCCAGCATTTT. Translation: CASSYRDSNQPQHF.

The genes are TRBV6-1 and TRBJ2-2; D perhaps matches TRBD2 (6 bases). Germline-derived CDR1 and CDR2 are MNHNS and SASEGT. The CDR3 runs 13 residues. The V and J ends lost 2 bases and 6 bases respectively, with 7 bases between them. This CDR3 reads CASSEWGAGELFF. CDR3 in DNA: TGTGCCAGCAGTGAATGGGGGGCCGGGGAGCTGTTTTTT.

The chain joins TRBV6-5 to TRBJ2-7, with D hard to call. The V gene lost 6 bases and the J gene lost 7 bases, with 13 bases spanning the gap. CDR3 length equals 12 residues. Germline CDR1 is MNHEY and CDR2 is SVGAGI. The CDR3 loop is CASRSHSLEQYF. The CDR3 DNA follows: TGTGCCAGCAGGTCCCACAGTCTTGAGCAGTACTTC.

V and J are TRBV30 and TRBJ2-2; TRBD2 agrees at 7 bases. The CDR3 length is 14 residues. The trim removed 4 bases at V and 5 bases at J, leaving 7 bases unmatched. Germline CDR1 and CDR2: GTSNPN and SVGIG (reference sequence). The DNA for the CDR3 is TGTGCCTGGAACTCGGACGGGGGGACCGGGGAGCTGTTTTTT. It specifies CAWNSDGGTGELFF.

The chain has TRBV4-3 and TRBJ2-3; 8 bases line up with TRBD2. CDR1 is LGHNA, CDR2 YSLEER, per germline. The length of the CDR3 is 18 residues. V was pared by 3 bases and J by 0 bases, with 11 bases of the junction left unmatched. The CDR3 DNA follows: TGCGCCAGCAGCCACAAGGTTGGCGGGGGGCCAAGCACAGATACGCAGTATTTT. It yields the protein CASSHKVGGGPSTDTQYF.

The V gene is TRBV4-1, the J gene TRBJ1-2, with D hard to call. Looked up from germline, CDR1 is MGHRA and CDR2 is YSYEKL. V lost 0 bases and J lost 3, with 14 bases in between. The CDR3 runs 16 residues. CDR3 residues: CASSQDDRVPHYGYTF. The CDR3, as DNA: TGCGCCAGCAGCCAAGACGATCGGGTTCCGCACTATGGCTACACCTTC.

V and J are TRBV15 and TRBJ2-5, with TRBD2 matching 11 bases. Germline V lookup: CDR1 LNHNV, CDR2 YYDKDF (reference sequence). Trimming at V came to 3 bases and at J to 0 bases, leaving 6 bases not matched to a gene. This CDR3 spans 17 amino acids. CDR3 DNA sequence: TGTGCCACCAGCAGCCATTTAGCGGGGGGGTACCAAGAGACCCAGTACTTC. As protein: CATSSHLAGGYQETQYF.

The chain recombines TRBV30 with TRBJ1-6; D may be TRBD1 (5 bases). Germline loops: CDR1 GTSNPN, CDR2 SVGIG (reference sequence). This CDR3 has 15 residues. Trimming cost V 3 bases and J 8 bases, with 17 bases left between them. For the CDR3, the DNA is TGTGCCTGGAGATACCAGGGCCGGAGGGATTCACCCCTCCACTTT. Amino acid sequence: CAWRYQGRRDSPLHF.